This TCR beta chain came from a study of early T cells in non-severe SARS-CoV-2 infection. TCRdb used MiXCR to reprocess the 5' RACE reads, holding one entry per CDR3 protein. Of about 44,000 distinct CDR3 sequences in the sample, 5.5% to 7.5% were seen once. CDR3 length equals 12 residues. CDR1 and CDR2 (germline): SGHNT, YYREEE (reference sequence). The ends were cut back, 7 bases at V and 5 bases at J, with 12 bases in the middle. This clonotype was detected ten times or more. The sample taken for sequencing was whole blood. The chain employs TRBV5-4 and TRBJ2-5; weak D call: TRBD2 (6 bases). This TCR came from an adult who was a healthcare worker with PCR-confirmed SARS-CoV-2 infection or an uninfected control (not recorded which). The CDR3, as DNA: TGTGCCAGCCAGACTAGGGGCGAGACCCAGTACTTC. Residues: CASQTRGETQYF.